These 20 T cell receptor beta chains were all obtained from the same sample, sequenced in a study of control samples from healthy donors and cancer patients. Sequencing was performed with immunoSEQ multiplex PCR; in TCRdb, only in-frame clones are kept and a portion is missing. The table lists around 120,000 clones, 85% to 95% of them singletons, with 3.6% in the top ten. The material sequenced was blood. Source of these receptors: a man under 40 in good health.

The chain couples TRBV28 to TRBJ1-6, with TRBD1 identical over 8 bases. CDR1 is MDHEN and CDR2 is SYDVKM in the germline V gene. Trimming cost V 4 bases and J 5 bases; bases outside gene matches: 10. The CDR3 is made up of 17 amino acids. CDR3 amino acids: CASSSPADRVHNSPLHF. As DNA, the CDR3 is TGTGCCAGCAGTTCCCCCGCGGACAGGGTACATAATTCACCCCTCCACTTT.

The chain has TRBV5-1 and TRBJ2-7; no clear D. The germline V and J ends were trimmed by 4 bases and 4 bases, with 21 bases remaining between them. Per germline, CDR1 SGHRS and CDR2 YFSETQ. The CDR3 is made up of 16 amino acids. CDR3 coding DNA: TGCGCCAGCAGCCTTCTACAAGATCCTGGTCGGTACGAGCAGTACTTC. As protein: CASSLLQDPGRYEQYF.

DNA of the CDR3: TGTGCCAGCAGTTCCTCAAAAGATACGCAGTATTTT. Translation: CASSSSKDTQYF. This chain links TRBV12-3 or TRBV12-4 with TRBJ2-3; D ambiguous. The length of the CDR3 is 12 residues. The V end lost 4 bases, the J end lost 5 bases, and 7 bases lay between the germline ends.

This chain uses TRBV4-3 with TRBJ2-6; D possibly corresponds to TRBD1 (5 bases). CDR1 and CDR2 (germline): LGHNA, YSLEER. CDR3 length equals 17 residues. V lost 0 bases and J 0 bases, leaving 9 bases between the germline ends. The CDR3 sequence: CASSQDGGASGANVLTF. The CDR3 DNA is TGCGCCAGCAGCCAAGATGGTGGGGCCTCTGGGGCCAACGTCCTGACTTTC.

This clone is a singleton in its sample. CDR3 sequence reads: CASSSLAAFTDTQYF. The CDR3 nucleotides read TGTGCCAGTAGTAGTCTAGCGGCCTTCACAGATACGCAGTATTTT. The chain employs TRBV19 and TRBJ2-3; TRBD2 agrees at 7 bases. The CDR3 totals 15 residues. V lost 4 bases and J lost 2; bases outside the gene matches: 6. CDR1 and CDR2 from the germline V gene are LNHDA and SQIVND (reference sequence).

V and J are TRBV12-5 and TRBJ1-5; D is unclear. Trimming took 2 bases from V and 5 from J, leaving 7 bases between them. Germline-derived CDR1 and CDR2 are LGHNT and FRNRAP. This CDR3 comprises 13 residues. CDR3 in DNA: TGTGCTAGTGGTTTGTTCGGTGATCAGCCCCAGCATTTT. Translated: CASGLFGDQPQHF.

This chain links TRBV7-9 with TRBJ1-2, with D maybe TRBD1 (5 bases). The V gene's germline CDR1 is SEHNR and CDR2 FQNEAQ (reference sequence). V shed 3 bases and J shed 0 bases, with 11 bases lying between them. This CDR3 has 15 residues. The CDR3 DNA follows: TGTGCCAGCAGCTTTTCAGGGTCTTCTAACTATGGCTACACCTTC. It is translated as CASSFSGSSNYGYTF.

V and J are TRBV7-2 and TRBJ1-5, with D possibly matching TRBD1 (5 bases). Germline V gives CDR1 SGHTA, CDR2 FQGNSA. Trimming removed 6 bases at V and 4 bases at J, with 16 bases between. The CDR3 has 15 amino acids. The CDR3 nucleotides read TGTGCCAGCAGTTCAGGGTCCGGGTATAATCAGCCCCAGCATTTT. Its protein is CASSSGSGYNQPQHF.

This chain links TRBV30 with TRBJ1-1; 7 bases fit TRBD1. Germline V lookup: CDR1 GTSNPN, CDR2 SVGIG (reference sequence). The CDR3 consists of 13 residues. J gave up 1 base and V 7 bases, and 6 bases lay outside the gene matches. The CDR3 spells CALNRGQNTEAFF. In DNA form, the CDR3 reads TGTGCCTTAAACAGGGGTCAGAACACTGAAGCTTTCTTT.

The V and J genes are TRBV19 and TRBJ1-1, with TRBD1 matching 8 bases. In germline, CDR1 is LNHDA, CDR2 SQIVND (reference sequence). The CDR3 consists of 13 residues. V gave up 3 bases and J gave up 9 bases; unmatched junction bases: 6. CDR3 nucleotide sequence: TGTGCCAGTAGTATCCAGGACAGGGAAAAAGCTTTCTTT. It translates to CASSIQDREKAFF.

The CDR3 loop is CASSQLRGGGGNTEAFF. In nucleotides, the CDR3 is TGCGCCAGCAGCCAACTTAGGGGAGGAGGGGGGAACACTGAAGCTTTCTTT. The J gene is TRBJ1-1, the V gene TRBV4-1, with D possibly matching TRBD1 (6 bases). V lost 2 bases and J lost 1, with 17 bases in between. CDR3 length: 17 residues. In germline, CDR1 is MGHRA, CDR2 YSYEKL.

The chain couples TRBV30 to TRBJ2-7; D is perhaps TRBD1 (5 bases). The length of the CDR3 is 13 residues. CDR1 is GTSNPN and CDR2 is SVGIG in the germline V gene (reference sequence). V lost 0 bases, J lost 4 bases, and 10 bases lay in between. DNA of the CDR3: TGTGCCTGGAGTGTAATCAGGGATTACGAGCAGTACTTC. Encoded protein: CAWSVIRDYEQYF.

This clone was seen a handful of times. The gene calls are TRBV10-1 and TRBJ2-5; 11 bases fit TRBD2. The CDR3 totals 16 residues. Germline V gene data show CDR1 as WNHNN and CDR2 as SYGVQD (reference sequence). Trimming removed 4 bases from V and 4 bases from J; junction bases left unmatched: 8. The CDR3 spells CASSGITSGGAETQYF. CDR3 sequence (DNA): TGCGCCAGCAGTGGGATAACTAGCGGGGGAGCAGAGACCCAGTACTTC.

The rearrangement uses TRBV9 and TRBJ2-1, with 7 bases matching TRBD2. Trimming removed 2 bases from V and 6 bases from J; junction bases left unmatched: 5. CDR1 is SGDLS and CDR2 is YYNGEE in the germline V gene. The CDR3 loop spans 14 amino acids. CDR3 DNA sequence: TGTGCCAGCAGCGTCAGCGGGGCATCCAATGAGCAGTTCTTC. Protein sequence: CASSVSGASNEQFF.

The rearrangement links TRBV5-1 to TRBJ2-7, with D possibly TRBD1 on 6 matching bases. Trimming pared 2 bases from V and 6 bases from J, leaving 21 bases between. CDR1 SGHRS and CDR2 YFSETQ come from the germline V gene. The CDR3 is made up of 16 amino acids. CDR3 in amino acids: CASSLTPGTPEREQYF. CDR3 nucleotides: TGCGCCAGCAGCTTAACTCCCGGGACACCGGAGCGCGAGCAGTACTTC. The variable domain in full, completed from reference TRBV5-1 and TRBJ2-7, reads KAGVTQTPRYLIKTRGQQVTLSCSPISGHRSVSWYQQTPGQGLQFLFEYFSETQRNKGNFPGRFSGRQFSNSRSEMNVSTLELGDSALYLCASSLTPGTPEREQYFGPGTRLTVT.

This chain uses TRBV4-3 with TRBJ2-2, with 9 nucleotides matching TRBD1. Unmatched junction bases numbered 6, after V lost 4 bases and J lost 6 bases. The germline CDR1 and CDR2 sequences are LGHNA and YSLEER. The CDR3 totals 15 residues. CDR3 in amino acids: CASSRGQGTSGELFF. As DNA, the CDR3 is TGCGCCAGCAGCCGGGGACAGGGTACGTCCGGGGAGCTGTTTTTT.

The chain links TRBV5-1 to TRBJ1-5; D is possibly TRBD1 (5 bases). Trimming cost V 3 bases and J 4 bases, with 8 bases left between them. From germline, CDR1 is SGHRS and CDR2 YFSETQ. CDR3 length equals 13 residues. The CDR3 protein is CASSSGQNQPQHF. In DNA, the CDR3 is TGCGCCAGCAGCTCAGGACAAAATCAGCCCCAGCATTTT.

The J gene is TRBJ2-1, the V gene TRBV27; the D gene is possibly TRBD2 (5 bases). Germline values: CDR1 MNHEY, CDR2 SMNVEV (reference sequence). With 7 bases removed from V and 10 bases from J, the gap between germline ends came to 11 bases. The CDR3 has 11 residues. The chain's CDR3 is CASNRGQEQFF. CDR3 nucleotide sequence: TGTGCCAGCAATAGAGGGCAAGAGCAGTTCTTC.

J is TRBJ2-5 and V is TRBV24-1; TRBD1 might be the D (5 bases). CDR3 length: 14 amino acids. Germline V gives CDR1 KGHDR, CDR2 SFDVKD. Trimming pared 2 bases from V and 3 bases from J, leaving 9 bases between. CDR3 nucleotides: TGTGCCACCAGTGATTCACTGACAGAAGAGACCCAGTACTTC. The encoded protein is CATSDSLTEETQYF.

The rearrangement joins TRBV4-3 to TRBJ2-5; 7 bases fit TRBD1. The CDR3 has 14 amino acids. Germline CDR1 LGHNA, CDR2 YSLEER. V lost 1 base to trimming and J lost 7 bases; unmatched junction nucleotides: 6. This chain's CDR3 is CASSQGQGPMTQYF. The CDR3, as DNA: TGCGCCAGCAGCCAAGGACAGGGCCCTATGACCCAGTACTTC.